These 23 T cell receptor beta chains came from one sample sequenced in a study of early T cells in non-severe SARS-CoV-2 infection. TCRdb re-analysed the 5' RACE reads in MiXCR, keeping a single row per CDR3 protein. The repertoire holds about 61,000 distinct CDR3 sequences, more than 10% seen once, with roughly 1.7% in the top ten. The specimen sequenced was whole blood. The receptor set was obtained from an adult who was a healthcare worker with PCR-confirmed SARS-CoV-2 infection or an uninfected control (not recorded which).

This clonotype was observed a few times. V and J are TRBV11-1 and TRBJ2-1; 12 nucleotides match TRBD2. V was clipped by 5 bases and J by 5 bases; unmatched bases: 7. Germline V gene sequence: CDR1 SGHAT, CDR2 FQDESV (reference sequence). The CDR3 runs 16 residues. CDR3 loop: CASSARLAGEDNEQFF. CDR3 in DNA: TGTGCCAGCAGCGCCCGACTAGCGGGGGAGGACAATGAGCAGTTCTTC.

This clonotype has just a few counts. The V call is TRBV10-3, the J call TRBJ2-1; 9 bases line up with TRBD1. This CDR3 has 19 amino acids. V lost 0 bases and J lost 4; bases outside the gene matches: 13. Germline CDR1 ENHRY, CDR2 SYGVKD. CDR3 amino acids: CAISESMEPGTGRYNEQFF. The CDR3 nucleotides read TGTGCCATCAGTGAGTCGATGGAACCGGGGACAGGGAGGTACAATGAGCAGTTCTTC.

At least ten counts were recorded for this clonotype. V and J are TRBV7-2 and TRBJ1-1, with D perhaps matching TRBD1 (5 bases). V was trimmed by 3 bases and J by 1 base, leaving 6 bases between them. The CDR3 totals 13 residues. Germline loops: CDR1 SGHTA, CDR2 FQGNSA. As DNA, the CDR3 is TGTGCCAGCAGCTTTACAGGGAACACTGAAGCTTTCTTT. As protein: CASSFTGNTEAFF.

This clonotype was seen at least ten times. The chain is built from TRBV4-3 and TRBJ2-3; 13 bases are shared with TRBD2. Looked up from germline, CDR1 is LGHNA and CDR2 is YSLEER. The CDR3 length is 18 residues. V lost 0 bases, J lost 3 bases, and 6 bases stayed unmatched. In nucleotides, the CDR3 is TGCGCCAGCAGCCAAGAAAGACTAGCGGGGGGCGGGACAGATACGCAGTATTTT. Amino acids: CASSQERLAGGGTDTQYF.

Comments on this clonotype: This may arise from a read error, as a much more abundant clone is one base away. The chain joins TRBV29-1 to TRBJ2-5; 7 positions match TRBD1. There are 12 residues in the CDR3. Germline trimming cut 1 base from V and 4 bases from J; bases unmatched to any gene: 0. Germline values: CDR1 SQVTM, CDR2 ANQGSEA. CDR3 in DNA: TGCAGCGTTGAAGCAGGGGGAGAGACCCAGTACTTC. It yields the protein CSVEAGGETQYF.

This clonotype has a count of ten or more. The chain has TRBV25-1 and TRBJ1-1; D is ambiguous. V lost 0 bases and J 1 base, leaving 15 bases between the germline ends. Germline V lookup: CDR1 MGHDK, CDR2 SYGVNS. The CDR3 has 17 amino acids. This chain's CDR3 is CASSEYGRGGRNTEAFF. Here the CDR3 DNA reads TGTGCCAGCAGTGAATATGGCCGGGGTGGTAGGAACACTGAAGCTTTCTTT. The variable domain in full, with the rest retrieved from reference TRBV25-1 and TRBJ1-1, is EADIYQTPRYLVIGTGKKITLECSQTMGHDKMYWYQQDPGMELHLIHYSYGVNSTEKGDLSSESTVSRIRTEHFPLTLESARPSHTSQYLCASSEYGRGGRNTEAFFGQGTRLTVV.

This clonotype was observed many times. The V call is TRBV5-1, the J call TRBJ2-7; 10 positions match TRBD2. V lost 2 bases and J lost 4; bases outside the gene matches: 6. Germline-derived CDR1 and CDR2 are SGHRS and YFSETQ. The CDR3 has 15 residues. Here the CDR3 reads CASSLSSGGLYEQYF. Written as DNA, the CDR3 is TGCGCCAGCAGCTTAAGTAGCGGGGGGTTATACGAGCAGTACTTC.

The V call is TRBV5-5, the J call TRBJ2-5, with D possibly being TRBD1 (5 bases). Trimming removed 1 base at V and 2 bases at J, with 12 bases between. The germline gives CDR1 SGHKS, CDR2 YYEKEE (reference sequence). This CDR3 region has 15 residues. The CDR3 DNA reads TGTGCCAGCAGCTTGCAGGGAATCGGACAAGAGACCCAGTACTTC. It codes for CASSLQGIGQETQYF.

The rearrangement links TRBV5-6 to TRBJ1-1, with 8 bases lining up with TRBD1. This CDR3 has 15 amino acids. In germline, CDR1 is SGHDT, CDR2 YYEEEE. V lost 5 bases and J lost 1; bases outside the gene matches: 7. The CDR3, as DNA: TGTGCCAGCAGAGGATATGGACAGGGGAACACTGAAGCTTTCTTT. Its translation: CASRGYGQGNTEAFF.

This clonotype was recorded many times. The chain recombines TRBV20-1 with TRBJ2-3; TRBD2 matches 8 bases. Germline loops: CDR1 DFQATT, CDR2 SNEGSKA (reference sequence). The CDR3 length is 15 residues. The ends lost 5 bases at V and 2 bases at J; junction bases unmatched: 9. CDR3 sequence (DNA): TGCAGTGCTGGGAAAGCGGGGGACTACACAGATACGCAGTATTTT. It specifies CSAGKAGDYTDTQYF.

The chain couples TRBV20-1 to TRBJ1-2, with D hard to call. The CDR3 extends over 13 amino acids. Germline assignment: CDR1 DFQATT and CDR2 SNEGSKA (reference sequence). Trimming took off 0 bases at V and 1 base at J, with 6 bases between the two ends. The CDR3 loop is CSARDGSNYGYTF. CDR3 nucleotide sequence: TGCAGTGCTAGAGACGGCAGTAACTATGGCTACACCTTC.

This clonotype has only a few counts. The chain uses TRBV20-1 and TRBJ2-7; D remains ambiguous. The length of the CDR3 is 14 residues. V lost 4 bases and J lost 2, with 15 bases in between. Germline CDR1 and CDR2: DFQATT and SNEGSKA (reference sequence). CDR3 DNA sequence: TGCAGTGCTACTCGTACCGGGCCCCCCTACGAGCAGTACTTC. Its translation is CSATRTGPPYEQYF.

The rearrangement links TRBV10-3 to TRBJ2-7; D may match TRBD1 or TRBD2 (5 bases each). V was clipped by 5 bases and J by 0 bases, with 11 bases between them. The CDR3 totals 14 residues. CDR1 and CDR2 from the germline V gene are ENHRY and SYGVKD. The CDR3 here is CAISRTGASYEQYF. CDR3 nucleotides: TGTGCCATCAGTCGGACCGGGGCCTCCTACGAGCAGTACTTC.

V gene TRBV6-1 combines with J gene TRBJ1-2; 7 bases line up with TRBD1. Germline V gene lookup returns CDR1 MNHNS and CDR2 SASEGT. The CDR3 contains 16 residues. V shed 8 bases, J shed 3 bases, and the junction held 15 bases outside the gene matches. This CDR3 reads CASPPDGTAKYYGYTF. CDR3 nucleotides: TGTGCCAGCCCGCCGGACGGGACAGCCAAATACTATGGCTACACCTTC.

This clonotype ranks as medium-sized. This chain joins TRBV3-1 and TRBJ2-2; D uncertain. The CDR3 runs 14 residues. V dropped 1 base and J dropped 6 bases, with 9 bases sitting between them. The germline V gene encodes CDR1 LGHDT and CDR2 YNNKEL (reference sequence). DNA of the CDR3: TGTGCCAGCAGCCAAGTTCTCACACCCGGGGAGCTGTTTTTT. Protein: CASSQVLTPGELFF.

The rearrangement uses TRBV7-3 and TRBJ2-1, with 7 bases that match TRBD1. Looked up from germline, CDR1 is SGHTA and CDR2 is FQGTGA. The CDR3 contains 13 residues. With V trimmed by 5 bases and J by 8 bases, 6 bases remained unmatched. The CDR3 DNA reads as TGTGCCAGCAGCCCCAAGGGGGCTTATGAGCAGTTCTTC. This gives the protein CASSPKGAYEQFF.

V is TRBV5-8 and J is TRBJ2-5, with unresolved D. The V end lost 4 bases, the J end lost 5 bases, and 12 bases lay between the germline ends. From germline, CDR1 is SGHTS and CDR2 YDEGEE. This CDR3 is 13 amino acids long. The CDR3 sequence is CASSQDPRETQYF. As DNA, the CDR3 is TGTGCCAGCAGCCAAGACCCCCGGGAGACCCAGTACTTC.

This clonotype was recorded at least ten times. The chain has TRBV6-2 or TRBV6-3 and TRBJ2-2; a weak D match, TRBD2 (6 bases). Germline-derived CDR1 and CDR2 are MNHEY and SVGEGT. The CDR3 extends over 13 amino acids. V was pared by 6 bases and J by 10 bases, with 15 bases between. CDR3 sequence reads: CASSTGVLVELFF. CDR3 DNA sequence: TGTGCCAGCAGCACGGGAGTCCTAGTGGAGCTGTTTTTT.

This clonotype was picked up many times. The CDR3: CASSPGVGTEAFF. CDR3 DNA sequence: TGTGCCAGCAGCCCAGGGGTTGGCACTGAAGCTTTCTTT. V usage is TRBV7-9 and J usage is TRBJ1-1; maybe TRBD1 (6 bases). Germline V gene lookup returns CDR1 SEHNR and CDR2 FQNEAQ (reference sequence). The CDR3 extends over 13 amino acids. Trimming shortened V by 5 bases and J by 4 bases, and 11 bases separated the two germline ends. The full variable domain, in which reference TRBV7-9 and TRBJ1-1 provide the parts outside the CDR3, is DTGVSQNPRHKITKRGQNVTFRCDPISEHNRLYWYRQTLGQGPEFLTYFQNEAQLEKSRLLSDRFSAERPKGSFSTLEIQRTEQGDSAMYLCASSPGVGTEAFFGQGTRLTVV.

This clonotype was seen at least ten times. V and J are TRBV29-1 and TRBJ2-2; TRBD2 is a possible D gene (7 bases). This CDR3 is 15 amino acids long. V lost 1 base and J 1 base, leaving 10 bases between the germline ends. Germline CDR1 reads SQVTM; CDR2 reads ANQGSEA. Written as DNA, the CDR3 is TGCAGCGTTGAAGCGGGGGGCAAGAACACCGGGGAGCTGTTTTTT. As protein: CSVEAGGKNTGELFF.

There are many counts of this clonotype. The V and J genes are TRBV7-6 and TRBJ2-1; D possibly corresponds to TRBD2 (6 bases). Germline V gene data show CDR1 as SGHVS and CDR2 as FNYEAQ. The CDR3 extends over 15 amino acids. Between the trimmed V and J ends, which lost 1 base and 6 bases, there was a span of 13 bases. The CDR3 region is CASSLGLGSLNEQFF. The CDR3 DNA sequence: TGTGCCAGCAGCTTAGGACTAGGTTCCCTCAATGAGCAGTTCTTC.

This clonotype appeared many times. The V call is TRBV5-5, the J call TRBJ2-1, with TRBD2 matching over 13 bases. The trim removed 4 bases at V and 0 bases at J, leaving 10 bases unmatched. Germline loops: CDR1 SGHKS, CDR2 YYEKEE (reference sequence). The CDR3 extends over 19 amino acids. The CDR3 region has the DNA TGTGCCAGCAGCCCACCGGGACTAGCGGGGCTCAGCTCCTACAATGAGCAGTTCTTC. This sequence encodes CASSPPGLAGLSSYNEQFF.

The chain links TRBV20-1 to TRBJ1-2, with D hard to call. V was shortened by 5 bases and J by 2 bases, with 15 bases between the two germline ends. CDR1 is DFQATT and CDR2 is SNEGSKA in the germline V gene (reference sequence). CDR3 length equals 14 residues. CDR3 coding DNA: TGCAGTGCTCAAGACCGCTCAGTGAACTATGGCTACACCTTC. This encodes CSAQDRSVNYGYTF.